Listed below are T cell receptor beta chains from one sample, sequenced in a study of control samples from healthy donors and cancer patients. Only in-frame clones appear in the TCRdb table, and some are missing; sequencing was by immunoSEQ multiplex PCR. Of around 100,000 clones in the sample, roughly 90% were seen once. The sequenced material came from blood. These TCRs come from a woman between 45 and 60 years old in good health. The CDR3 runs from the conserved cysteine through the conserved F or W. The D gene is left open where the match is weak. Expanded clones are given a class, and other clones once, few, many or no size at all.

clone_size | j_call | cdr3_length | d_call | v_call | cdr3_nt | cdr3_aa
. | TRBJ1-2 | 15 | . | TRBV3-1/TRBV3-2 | TGTGCCAGCAGCCAAGATCTTGCGGGGAACTATGGCTACACCTTC | CASSQDLAGNYGYTF
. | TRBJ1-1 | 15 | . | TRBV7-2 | TGTGCCAGCAGCCTCCAACAGGGCCTGAACACTGAAGCTTTCTTT | CASSLQQGLNTEAFF
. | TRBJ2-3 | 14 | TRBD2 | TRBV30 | TGTGCCTGGAGTGCCCTAGCGGGAGTGGATACGCAGTATTTT | CAWSALAGVDTQYF
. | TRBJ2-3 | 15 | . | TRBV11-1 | TGTGCCAGCAGCCCTCAAGCGGGCCCCACAGATACGCAGTATTTT | CASSPQAGPTDTQYF
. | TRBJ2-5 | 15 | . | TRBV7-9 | TGTGCCAGCAGCTCCTTTCGTTCGCCGCAGGAGACCCAGTACTTC | CASSSFRSPQETQYF
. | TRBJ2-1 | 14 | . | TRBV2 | TGTGCCAGCAGTGAAGGAGTTTTCGACAATGAGCAGTTCTTC | CASSEGVFDNEQFF
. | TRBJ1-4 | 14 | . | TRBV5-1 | TGCGCCAGCAGCTCGACCGGGAGGTCTGAAAAACTGTTTTTT | CASSSTGRSEKLFF
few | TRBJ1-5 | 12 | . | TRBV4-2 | TGTGCCAGCAGCCAAGGAGGCCAGCCCCAGCATTTT | CASSQGGQPQHF
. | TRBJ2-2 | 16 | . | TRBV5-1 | TGCGCCAGCAGCTTGGTACCGGGGGTCGGCACCGGGGAGCTGTTTTTT | CASSLVPGVGTGELFF
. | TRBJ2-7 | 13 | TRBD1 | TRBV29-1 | TGCAGCGTCGGACAGGGGGTTGAGTACGAGCAGTACTTC | CSVGQGVEYEQYF